This T cell receptor beta chain is drawn from a study of cytomegalovirus exposure and HLA in healthy donors (dated by TCRdb to 2016 to 2017). A note on the overall study: In an earlier analysis of roughly 590 of the donors, 276 Gb of sequence data and 100 million or so unique TCR beta sequences from about 180 million T cells were reported. A separate validation cohort of 100 to 150 different subjects was used in addition to the roughly 620-subject first cohort. Alongside the repertoire data, information on donor age, sex, ethnicity and CMV serostatus was compiled. Among around 400 genotyped donors of the cohort, an average of around 250,000 unique TCR beta nucleotide sequences was sequenced per donor, of which 15% to 20% were non-productive. Of the 398 genotyped donors, roughly 80% fell in the genetic ancestry cluster associated with self-reported Caucasian donors. About 5 DR-DQ haplotypes were handled as single units for association and clustering, since linkage in the cohort was strong. Typing coverage differed by locus: A, B, C, DRB1 and DQB1 were typed in about 620-640 donors, DQA1 in 522, DPA1 in 600 to 610, and DPB1 in just under 480. The study aimed to test whether signatures of past pathogen exposure could be identified by cataloging public T cell receptors. An early release covering 550 to 650 HLA-typed donors comprised about 320 gigabases of sequencing data and around 80 million unique TCR sequences. Genome-wide SNP genotypes for about 55% of the roughly 670 donors were used in a later genetic analysis, which treated that subset as a discovery cohort. The study used immunosequencing to profile the T cell repertoires of several hundred subjects and linked those repertoires to cytomegalovirus serostatus. To predict cytomegalovirus infection status, the study combined high-throughput TCR immunosequencing, statistical association of individual TCRs with disease status, and machine learning. To study patterns of TCR occurrence, a later analysis re-analyzed previously published TCR beta repertoires from more than 550 donors and added high-resolution HLA genotyping. An earlier analysis of more than 450 of the donors used high-throughput TCR beta sequencing to judge whether each TCR beta V gene segment behaved as functional or pseudogenic. In the later analysis, no new phenotypic data were used to find candidate immune exposures; instead, reliance was placed on TCR beta sequences and their occurrence across donors. Every discovery cohort repertoire had been produced on one sequencing platform. HLA typing covered class I and class II loci at four-digit resolution.

The library was made by the immunoSEQ multiplex PCR assay. For the multiplex PCR, a mixture combining 60 forward primers for TCR Vbeta segments and 13 reverse primers for TCR Jbeta segments was used. A multiplex PCR assay on genomic DNA amplified the CDR3 region of rearranged TCR beta genes. The amplified TCR beta libraries were sequenced on the Illumina HiSeq System as 87-base-pair reads. The authors' pipeline ran thus. A later analysis counted approximately 74 million unique TCR beta chains across the 666 repertoires, and some 12 million of these chains were shared by at least two donors. A nearest-neighbor algorithm error-corrected the raw reads and collapsed the reads into unique sequences, merging closely related sequences to remove PCR and sequencing errors. CDR3 sequences were aligned to IMGT reference sequences to assign V, D and J gene segments. For a sequence to be retained, at least a six-nucleotide match to both a V gene segment and a J gene segment was required. A rearrangement was called productive if the CDR3 had no stop codons and remained in frame with V and J, and every other rearrangement was called non-productive. CDR3 was defined according to IMGT convention as the region running from the second conserved V-encoded cysteine to the conserved J-encoded phenylalanine. The earlier analysis of approximately 500 of the donors excluded sequences that lacked an unambiguous match to a single V gene segment. In an earlier analysis of almost 600 of the donors, a V segment was called functional when productive rearrangements were above 56.7%, and segregating when the standard deviation between donors exceeded 5%. A statistical classification framework was built for diagnosing cytomegalovirus status from the catalog of TCR beta chain sequences. In a later analysis, TCR nucleotide sequences were compared against IMGT/GENE-DB human TR gene sequences so that V and J genes could be assigned. Using the TCRdist pipeline, a later analysis assigned CDR3 sequences along with most-parsimonious VDJ recombination scenarios. In a later analysis, each TCR beta chain was defined by its CDR3 amino acid sequence together with its V-gene family, and reads lacking a unique V-gene family were excluded. As a way to deal with suspected cross-contamination and a sequencing artifact, a later analysis dropped hundreds of nucleotide sequences that were highly shared and had low generation probability. A later analysis calculated a clonal expansion index for each public chain from normalized within-repertoire ranks of inferred template counts. A later analysis computed generation probabilities with a VDJ recombination model fitted to out-of-frame rearrangements, and checked the results against IGoR. Hypergeometric tests were used in a later analysis to score TCR-TCR, TCR-HLA and TCR-CMV co-occurrence, with a repertoire-size bias correction applied to the TCR pairs. A later analysis estimated false discovery rates by permuting HLA or CMV assignments 20 times. In a later analysis, co-occurring TCRs were grouped using DBSCAN, with TCRdist sequence similarity added in when clustering inside HLA-allele-positive subsets. Co-occurrence clustering excluded repertoires with fewer than 30,000 or more than 120,000 public chains, plus five with anomalous nucleotide sharing. Drawn from immuneACCESS, this table holds only the in-frame rearrangements with V and J called that TCRdb kept. Clones are partly lost; checked studies trace under half to an unresolved V gene and leave the rest unexplained. V, J and clone size derive from that table, while D and trimming were established from the DNA sequence. The sample table contains 95,000 to 150,000 clones; only one count was recorded for about 80% of them. Approximately 9.6% of the sample is taken by the ten largest.

This clone was counted only a few times. Its recognized antigen is unknown. No much larger clone is present one base from it, and per-base qualities are unavailable. Overall study results and their limits: Because counts were too low, roughly 18 rarely observed V segments, including chromosome 9 orphons, were left out of the earlier analysis of 587 of the donors. Strong co-occurrence of HLA alleles, especially DR and DQ, made assigning TCR associations to individual alleles difficult. In a later genetic analysis, fewer N-insertions in productive TCRs were reported among donors in an Asian-associated ancestry cluster than the approximately 710-donor mean. A further reported finding was that TCR beta sequences accurately predicted the HLA-A and HLA-B alleles for most subjects in the first cohort. In both the original and validation cohorts, the classifier was reported to diagnose cytomegalovirus status with high specificity and sensitivity. A few of the identified cytomegalovirus-associated TCR beta chains were confirmed in vitro to be specific for cytomegalovirus antigens. Immune exposure information for the cohort was limited to CMV serostatus. In a later analysis, TCR association rates were found to vary across HLA loci, with the most associated TCRs seen for DRB1 alleles and the fewest for HLA-C alleles. In this cohort, only TCR beta chains were sequenced, and detectable features were limited by the absence of alpha or paired-chain data. In a later analysis, 15,000 to 20,000 TCR beta sequences were associated with specific HLA alleles at a false discovery rate of 0.05. The study gave a list of roughly 150 TCR beta chains associated with cytomegalovirus. A later genetic analysis associated a missense DCLRE1C variant with V-gene and J-gene trimming of TCR beta chains, and an independent cohort replicated the association. Broadly in line with IMGT annotations, most TCR beta V segments showed up in productive rearrangements about 87% or about 30% of the time in an earlier analysis of several hundred of the donors. Most TCR sequences were seen in very few donors, while some public TCRs were found in many individuals. A cluster of highly shared sequence variants was judged likely to be a technical artifact of the sequencing pipeline. Some IMGT-functional V segments, including TRBV6-2 and TRBV6-3, could not be told apart with the 87-base-pair reads, so those segments were excluded. Compared with equally common non-associated chains, HLA-associated TCR beta chains in a later analysis were more clonally expanded and had lower generation probabilities. Because HLA typing was missing for some donors at each locus, association tests included only the typed subset. According to a later analysis, parvovirus B19, influenza, CMV and Epstein-Barr virus appeared linked to several top co-occurrence clusters. In a later analysis, most CMV-associated TCR beta chains were found to appear HLA-restricted, with HLA associations seemingly driven largely by CMV exposure. Sequencing depth was assumed to be roughly uniform across donors in the presence/absence analyses, though that assumption may not hold. Linkage disequilibrium might explain the correlated functional status among segregating V segments, but an unknown experimental factor could not be ruled out. The authors suggested that the approach could potentially be generalized to other disease states and immunological phenotypes.

The cohort was made up of 666 healthy bone marrow donors. At the time of sampling, every cohort member was nominally healthy, though immune exposures that went unrecorded were likely present. The donor tested CMV seropositive, placing the donor among the roughly 270 seropositive members of the cohort. Every donor gave a peripheral blood sample, and the peripheral blood mononuclear cells from that sample were used for TCR beta sequencing. Genomic DNA extraction from the blood cell samples was performed with the Qiagen DNeasy Blood Extraction Kit. The germline V gene yields SNHLY for CDR1 and FYNNEI for CDR2. V trim: 6 bases; J trim: 4 bases; unmatched bases: 10. Reading from cysteine to phenylalanine, the CDR3 counts 15 amino acids. Only the CDR3 part of the read is kept: 45 bases, read in frame from the first base.

The sequenced sample was PBMCs. The rearrangement joined TRBV2 to TRBJ1-2, and 8 junctional nucleotides match TRBD1. This TCR derives from a woman in her forties or fifties in good health and CMV-seropositive. The DNA sequence follows: TGTGCCAGCAGGATCCAAACAGGGGGGCCCTATGGCTACACCTTC. The resulting protein is CASRIQTGGPYGYTF.